These 29 T cell receptor beta chains share one sample of origin, sequenced in a study of cytomegalovirus exposure and HLA in healthy donors. A multiplex PCR was run with 60 Vbeta primers and 13 Jbeta primers. Here immunoSEQ multiplex PCR was the method, and the copy in TCRdb shows in-frame clones only, minus some. The table has some 190,000 clones, approximately 80% seen once. Sequencing input: PBMCs. The receptors come from a girl aged 5-17 years in good health and CMV-seropositive.

Here the CDR3 reads CSGNLAGVGNEQFF. In DNA form, the CDR3 reads TGCAGCGGAAACCTAGCGGGAGTAGGCAATGAGCAGTTCTTC. The V gene is TRBV29-1, the J gene TRBJ2-1; 10 bases are a match to TRBD2. Losses at the gene ends were 7 bases for V and 6 bases for J; bases not matched to a gene: 9. The V gene's germline CDR1 is SQVTM and CDR2 ANQGSEA. The CDR3 covers 14 residues.

Turning to this clone: One end of the junction fails to match germline, which may point to a read error. The chain links TRBV5-5 to TRBJ1-1, with D uncertain. The CDR3 totals 13 residues. From germline, CDR1 is SGHKS and CDR2 YYEKEE (reference sequence). The CDR3: CASSLRLTDHGVF. CDR3 coding DNA: TGTGCCAGCAGCCTCCGTCTCACTGACCACGGGGTCTTT.

The V and J genes are TRBV11-2 and TRBJ2-2; D might be TRBD2 (5 bases). The V gene lost 5 bases and the J gene lost 7 bases, with 20 bases spanning the gap. Per the germline V gene, CDR1 is SGHAT and CDR2 is FQNNGV. The CDR3 covers 16 residues. CDR3 sequence: CASSPRTPSWVGELFF. CDR3 nucleotides: TGTGCCAGCAGCCCCCGGACTCCCTCTTGGGTCGGGGAGCTGTTTTTT.

The gene calls are TRBV7-9 and TRBJ1-4; the D is unclear. The V end was cut by 2 bases, the J end by 8 bases, with 21 bases between. The CDR3 consists of 17 residues. Germline assignment: CDR1 SEHNR and CDR2 FQNEAQ (reference sequence). The CDR3 DNA reads TGTGCCAGCAGCTTAACATCACCGGGCGCAAAGCGGGAAAAACTGTTTTTT. Translated, it gives CASSLTSPGAKREKLFF.

The chain is built from TRBV5-1 and TRBJ2-5; 7 bases fit TRBD1. Germline V gene data show CDR1 as SGHRS and CDR2 as YFSETQ. Unmatched junction bases numbered 10, after V lost 5 bases and J lost 0 bases. The CDR3 extends over 16 amino acids. The CDR3 coding sequence is TGCGCCAGCAGGATCGGGACAGCTTCGTACCAAGAGACCCAGTACTTC. Translating gives CASRIGTASYQETQYF.

V gene TRBV6-4 combines with J gene TRBJ2-3, with TRBD2 identical over 12 bases. In germline, CDR1 is MRHNA, CDR2 SNTAGT. The trim removed 6 bases at V and 4 bases at J, leaving 5 bases unmatched. This CDR3 has 15 amino acids. The CDR3 sequence: CASSLAGGPSDTQYF. The CDR3 region has the DNA TGTGCCAGCAGCCTAGCGGGAGGGCCGTCAGATACGCAGTATTTT.

The chain links TRBV4-1 to TRBJ2-3, with 10 bases identical to TRBD2. The CDR3 covers 16 residues. The germline V gene encodes CDR1 MGHRA and CDR2 YSYEKL. Trimming cost V 4 bases and J 3 bases; bases outside gene matches: 7. CDR3 sequence reads: CASSPQREGQTDTQYF. The CDR3 DNA reads as TGCGCCAGCAGCCCCCAGCGGGAGGGCCAAACAGATACGCAGTATTTT.

This clone was detected a few times. This rearrangement joins TRBV6-6 to TRBJ2-7; a weak D match, TRBD1 (6 bases). This CDR3 has 14 residues. CDR1 and CDR2 (germline): MNHNY, SVGAGI (reference sequence). V was trimmed by 2 bases and J by 0 bases, leaving 8 bases between them. CDR3 sequence (DNA): TGTGCCAGCAGTTACCGGACAGACTCCTACGAGCAGTACTTC. The encoded protein is CASSYRTDSYEQYF.

This clone has a handful of counts. The chain joins TRBV25-1 to TRBJ1-1; tentatively, D is TRBD1 (5 bases). V lost 4 bases to trimming and J lost 1 base, with 10 bases between them. The CDR3 consists of 14 residues. The V gene's germline CDR1 is MGHDK and CDR2 SYGVNS. DNA for the CDR3: TGTGCCAGCAGTGCCCTCGACAGGAACACTGAAGCTTTCTTT. Residues: CASSALDRNTEAFF.

The V and J genes are TRBV5-8 and TRBJ2-7; 9 nucleotides align to TRBD1. After removal of 0 bases from V and 5 bases from J, the junction contained 12 bases not matched to a gene. This CDR3 contains 17 residues. Germline assignment: CDR1 SGHTS and CDR2 YDEGEE. CDR3 DNA sequence: TGTGCCAGCAGCTTGGGTAATACCGGGACAGGGAGGGACGAGCAGTACTTC. Translated: CASSLGNTGTGRDEQYF.

This sequence joins TRBV27 and TRBJ2-7, with 12 nucleotides matching TRBD2. J was trimmed by 4 bases and V by 9 bases; bases with no gene match: 19. From germline, CDR1 is MNHEY and CDR2 SMNVEV (reference sequence). The CDR3 extends over 18 amino acids. In DNA, the CDR3 is TGTGCCAGTAGAACGACTAGCGGGAGCCCCTTGGATGATTACGAGCAGTACTTC. It codes for CASRTTSGSPLDDYEQYF.

This clone was detected only a few times. V gene TRBV4-3 combines with J gene TRBJ1-1, with D hard to call. V was trimmed by 0 bases and J by 3 bases, leaving 17 bases between them. The CDR3 totals 17 residues. From germline, CDR1 is LGHNA and CDR2 YSLEER. The CDR3 bases are TGCGCCAGCAGCCAAGATCCCTACCCCTTGGGCGACACTGAAGCTTTCTTT. Its translation: CASSQDPYPLGDTEAFF.

V and J are TRBV6-6 and TRBJ1-1, with a weak D call TRBD1 (5 bases). V lost 0 bases and J lost 11, with 10 bases in between. Per germline, CDR1 MNHNY and CDR2 SVGAGI (reference sequence). The CDR3 covers 12 residues. DNA of the CDR3: TGTGCCAGCAGTTACTCAGGGGAGGGTGCTTTCTTT. It is translated as CASSYSGEGAFF.

In nucleotides, the CDR3 is TGTGCCAGCTTGCCATGGGGCGGAACAGATACGCAGTATTTT. It encodes CASLPWGGTDTQYF. The chain employs TRBV7-2 and TRBJ2-3; D perhaps matches TRBD1 (5 bases). Germline V gives CDR1 SGHTA, CDR2 FQGNSA. The CDR3 totals 14 residues. V lost 8 bases to trimming and J lost 3 bases, with 15 bases between them. The full variable domain, with the rest looked up from reference TRBV7-2 and TRBJ2-3, is GAGVSQSPSNKVTEKGKDVELRCDPISGHTALYWYRQSLGQGLEFLIYFQGNSAPDKSGLPSDRFSAERTGGSVSTLTIQRTQQEDSAVYLCASLPWGGTDTQYFGPGTRLTVL.

J is TRBJ1-1 and V is TRBV14; possible D gene TRBD1, 5 bases. The germline V gene has CDR1 SGHDN and CDR2 FVKESK. The germline V and J ends were trimmed by 4 bases and 5 bases, with 11 bases remaining between them. The CDR3 loop spans 13 amino acids. The CDR3 DNA sequence: TGTGCCAGCAGCCCTGATAGGGGTACTGAAGCTTTCTTT. Its translation is CASSPDRGTEAFF.

This clone was seen more than once but under ten times. This sequence joins TRBV7-9 and TRBJ1-1; D perhaps matches TRBD1 (6 bases). CDR3 length equals 13 residues. V was shortened by 8 bases and J by 1 base, with 11 bases between the two germline ends. Germline V gene sequence: CDR1 SEHNR, CDR2 FQNEAQ (reference sequence). The CDR3 DNA follows: TGTGCCAGCGATGGACAGCAGAACACTGAAGCTTTCTTT. It translates to CASDGQQNTEAFF.

This clone was detected only a few times. The rearrangement joins TRBV6-1 to TRBJ2-5; 11 bases are shared with TRBD2. The CDR3 totals 15 residues. The J segment lost 11 bases and the V segment lost 6 bases, leaving 14 bases of the junction unmatched. Germline CDR1 MNHNS, CDR2 SASEGT. CDR3 sequence reads: CASRDLTSGTREQYF. CDR3 nucleotide sequence: TGTGCCAGCAGGGACTTGACTAGCGGGACGAGAGAGCAGTACTTC.

Concerning this clone: Germline is not matched at one junction end, which may reflect a read error. V and J are TRBV6-4 and TRBJ2-3, with TRBD1 matching over 12 bases. The germline V gene encodes CDR1 MRHNA and CDR2 SNTAGT. The CDR3 extends over 14 amino acids. The CDR3 here is CASSEGQGADTQYF. The DNA for the CDR3 is TGTGCCAGCAGTGAGGGACAGGGGGCAGATACACAGTATTTT.

The J gene is TRBJ2-1, the V gene TRBV27; 11 nucleotides match TRBD2. CDR3 length: 15 amino acids. V dropped 10 bases and J dropped 3; count of bases not matched to a gene: 8. Germline values: CDR1 MNHEY, CDR2 SMNVEV (reference sequence). For the CDR3, the DNA is TGTGCCACCCAGTCCGGGACTAGCGGCTACAATGAGCAGTTCTTC. This gives the protein CATQSGTSGYNEQFF.

The genes are TRBV7-9 and TRBJ2-3; D uncertain. The CDR3 is made up of 12 amino acids. Germline CDR1 and CDR2: SEHNR and FQNEAQ (reference sequence). The ends were cut back, 5 bases at V and 2 bases at J, with 5 bases in the middle. CDR3 nucleotide sequence: TGTGCCAGCAGCCCTAACACAGATACGCAGTATTTT. Its protein is CASSPNTDTQYF.

This clone came up once. V gene TRBV6-4 combines with J gene TRBJ1-1; 9 nucleotides match TRBD1. CDR1 MRHNA and CDR2 SNTAGT come from the germline V gene. J lost 4 bases, V lost 7 bases, and 7 bases had no gene match. The CDR3 contains 14 residues. The CDR3 is CASKEDRGPTEAFF. CDR3 bases: TGTGCCAGCAAAGAGGACAGGGGTCCCACTGAAGCTTTCTTT.

The V call is TRBV10-3, the J call TRBJ2-5; 7 nucleotides match TRBD1. Germline loops: CDR1 ENHRY, CDR2 SYGVKD. After removal of 4 bases from V and 5 bases from J, the junction contained 13 bases not matched to a gene. The CDR3 is 16 residues long. CDR3 sequence: CAISVGVTGPPETQYF. CDR3 sequence (DNA): TGTGCCATCAGTGTAGGTGTGACAGGGCCCCCGGAGACCCAGTACTTC.

The rearrangement joins TRBV7-2 to TRBJ2-7, with D possibly TRBD1 on 6 matching bases. Germline V gene lookup returns CDR1 SGHTA and CDR2 FQGNSA. The CDR3 runs 14 residues. Between the trimmed V and J ends, which lost 7 bases and 2 bases, there was a span of 15 bases. CDR3 residues: CASTPLGAPYEQYF. In nucleotides, the CDR3 is TGTGCCAGCACTCCCCTGGGGGCCCCCTACGAGCAGTACTTC.

This clone was recorded once. The chain has TRBV9 and TRBJ1-1; D is ambiguous. This CDR3 is 13 amino acids long. Trimming cost V 3 bases and J 10 bases, with 16 bases left between them. Germline V lookup: CDR1 SGDLS, CDR2 YYNGEE. The CDR3 DNA reads as TGTGCCAGCAGCGGGCGATACGACTTTATAGCTTTCTTT. It codes for CASSGRYDFIAFF.

The CDR3 spells CASSLGTGGYEQYF. CDR3 in DNA: TGTGCCAGCAGTTTAGGGACAGGGGGCTACGAGCAGTACTTC. The chain joins TRBV28 to TRBJ2-7, with TRBD1 identical over 11 bases. The trim removed 2 bases at V and 3 bases at J, leaving 0 bases unmatched. Germline assignment: CDR1 MDHEN and CDR2 SYDVKM. This CDR3 is 14 amino acids long.

The CDR3 loop is CASSRRTGGTEAFF. The CDR3, as DNA: TGTGCCAGCAGTAGACGGACAGGGGGGACTGAAGCTTTCTTT. The chain has TRBV6-1 and TRBJ1-1; 10 bases align to TRBD1. Germline V gene lookup returns CDR1 MNHNS and CDR2 SASEGT. This CDR3 is built from 14 residues. Trimming cost V 5 bases and J 5 bases; bases outside gene matches: 5.

This clone turned up a few times. The chain joins TRBV2 to TRBJ2-6; 7 bases are a match to TRBD1. J gave up 2 bases and V 4 bases, and 2 bases lay outside the gene matches. The CDR3 extends over 15 amino acids. Germline values: CDR1 SNHLY, CDR2 FYNNEI. The CDR3 loop reads CASSAQGAGANVLTF. The DNA for the CDR3 is TGTGCCAGCAGTGCTCAGGGGGCTGGGGCCAACGTCCTGACTTTC.

The rearrangement joins TRBV25-1 to TRBJ2-3; TRBD1 is a possible D gene (6 bases). V shed 4 bases and J shed 2 bases, with 16 bases lying between them. CDR1 and CDR2 from the germline V gene are MGHDK and SYGVNS. This CDR3 is 16 amino acids long. CDR3 amino acids: CASSAYRDTYTDTQYF. The CDR3, as DNA: TGTGCCAGCAGTGCTTACCGGGACACATACACAGATACGCAGTATTTT.

The CDR3 DNA is TGTGCCATCAGCACAGGCTACAATGAGCAGTTCTTC. The encoded protein is CAISTGYNEQFF. This rearrangement joins TRBV10-3 to TRBJ2-1; tentatively, D is TRBD1 (5 bases). CDR1 is ENHRY, CDR2 SYGVKD, per germline. The CDR3 spans 12 residues. V was cut by 6 bases and J by 3 bases, with 6 bases left in between.